The present T cell receptor (beta chain) was sequenced within a study of radiation and T cells in renal cell carcinoma. General observations from the study: In blood, top tumor clones expanded by 2 weeks, shrinking by 4.

This clone was recorded once. Antigen: not known. J was trimmed by 0 bases and V by 2 bases; bases with no gene match: 2. CDR3 length equals 15 residues. The germline V gene encodes CDR1 SGHDN and CDR2 FVKESK. Sample time point: blood 4 weeks post-SBRT, at nephrectomy. Specified treatment: 15 Gy SBRT to primary tumor, nephrectomy 4 weeks later. This renal cell carcinoma was of the clear cell type. TCRdb's copy holds only in-frame clones and misses some; the assay was immunoSEQ multiplex PCR. The sample lists about 83,000 clones, approximately 87% seen once, with approximately 2.3% in the top ten. This receptor was obtained from a woman aged 60-75 years with renal cell carcinoma. The input for sequencing was blood, taken from a patient whose treatment included radiotherapy and nephrectomy. The rearrangement uses TRBV14 and TRBJ2-5, with 8 bases aligning to TRBD2. The DNA for the CDR3 is TGTGCCAGCAGCCAATTAGCGGGGTACCAAGAGACCCAGTACTTC. It yields the protein CASSQLAGYQETQYF.